What follows describes a single T cell receptor beta chain. In the original processing: Nucleated cell counts were estimated from reference gene primer amplification. TCRdb's copy holds only in-frame clones and misses some; the assay was immunoSEQ multiplex PCR. V, J and clone size are taken as reported in that table, and D and trimming were inferred from the DNA itself. The table has 130,000 or so clones, roughly 80% seen once; the top ten hold around 1.4%. The data stem from a study of blood T cell repertoires in COVID-19. In germline, CDR1 is SGDLS, CDR2 YYNGEE. The CDR3 runs to 13 residues. The germline V and J ends were trimmed by 3 bases and 7 bases, with 13 bases remaining between them.

The sequencing input was peripheral blood. The chain combines TRBV9 with TRBJ1-2, with TRBD1 as a possible D gene (6 bases). This receptor was identified in a man aged 55-75 years with acute or convalescent COVID-19. CDR3 sequence: CASSEGGVGGYTF. The CDR3 DNA is TGTGCCAGCAGCGAAGGGGGGGTTGGTGGCTACACCTTC.